This entry lists 18 T cell receptor beta chains sequenced from one sample in a study of patients and donors after allogeneic stem cell transplantation. TCRdb processed the RT-PCR reads anew with MiXCR; each CDR3 protein has one entry. The sample consists of 150,000 to 200,000 distinct CDR3 sequences, roughly 24% of them appearing once. The sequenced sample was blood, either unsorted or a sorted T cell fraction (not recorded which). These receptors were obtained from a human donor who was either an allogeneic HSCT recipient or a stem cell or donor lymphocyte infusion donor (not recorded which). It is not recorded whose cells these are; they may come from a transplant donor.

This clonotype was seen more than once but under ten times. The chain combines TRBV30 with TRBJ1-5, with D unresolved. This CDR3 has 13 residues. CDR1 and CDR2 from the germline V gene are GTSNPN and SVGIG (reference sequence). V was pared by 5 bases and J by 0 bases, with 8 bases between. The CDR3 region is CAWGVYSNQPQHF. DNA for the CDR3: TGTGCCTGGGGCGTGTATAGCAATCAGCCCCAGCATTTT.

The J gene is TRBJ1-6, the V gene TRBV4-3; D unclear. V lost 0 bases and J 10 bases, leaving 7 bases between the germline ends. This CDR3 comprises 13 residues. Germline CDR1 reads LGHNA; CDR2 reads YSLEER. For the CDR3, the DNA is TGCGCCAGCAGCCAAGATATGAGCTCACCCCTCCACTTT. Translated: CASSQDMSSPLHF.

This clonotype appeared a few times. This chain connects TRBV6-5 to TRBJ2-1, with 11 nucleotides matching TRBD2. The CDR3 covers 14 residues. The V and J ends lost 7 bases and 7 bases, in that order; junction bases with no gene match: 6. In germline, CDR1 is MNHEY, CDR2 SVGAGI. The CDR3 DNA sequence: TGTGCCAGCAACTTAGCGGGGGGGAGAAATGAGCAGTTCTTC. Translating it yields CASNLAGGRNEQFF.

This clonotype was found a few times. The V call is TRBV2, the J call TRBJ2-3; D might be TRBD1 (5 bases). V lost 3 bases and J lost 2, with 9 bases in between. CDR1 is SNHLY, CDR2 FYNNEI, per germline. CDR3 length: 14 residues. The CDR3 DNA follows: TGTGCCAGCAGTGATGCCAGGGTCACAGATACGCAGTATTTT. The encoded protein is CASSDARVTDTQYF.

This chain links TRBV20-1 with TRBJ1-2, with D uncertain. The germline V and J ends were trimmed by 6 bases and 7 bases, with 21 bases remaining between them. The germline V gene encodes CDR1 DFQATT and CDR2 SNEGSKA (reference sequence). CDR3 length: 14 amino acids. DNA for the CDR3: TGCAGTGCAACCGAGAGGGAAGGGAAGATTGGCTACACCTTC. Translation: CSATEREGKIGYTF.

The J gene is TRBJ2-3, the V gene TRBV20-1, with TRBD2 identical over 10 bases. V lost 3 bases and J lost 6; bases outside the gene matches: 12. This CDR3 has 16 residues. CDR1 is DFQATT, CDR2 SNEGSKA, per germline (reference sequence). The CDR3 nucleotides are TGCAGTGCTAGCGCCACAGCGGGGGGGCCGGAGGATACGCAGTATTTT. Amino acids: CSASATAGGPEDTQYF.

This chain joins TRBV16 and TRBJ1-2; tentative D call: TRBD1 (6 bases). Trimming took 4 bases from V and 2 from J, leaving 11 bases between them. Germline V lookup: CDR1 KGHSY, CDR2 FQNENV. This CDR3 comprises 14 residues. CDR3 bases: TGTGCCAGCAGCCTACAGGGTTCAAACTATGGCTACACCTTC. It is translated as CASSLQGSNYGYTF.

The chain combines TRBV9 with TRBJ2-1; 9 positions match TRBD2. V lost 4 bases and J lost 7; bases outside the gene matches: 9. The CDR3 has 15 amino acids. The V gene's germline CDR1 is SGDLS and CDR2 YYNGEE. The CDR3 sequence: CASSPQAGGMNEQFF. The DNA of the CDR3 is TGTGCCAGCAGCCCCCAAGCGGGAGGTATGAATGAGCAGTTCTTC.

This chain connects TRBV20-1 to TRBJ2-1; weak D call: TRBD2 (7 bases). Germline V gene lookup returns CDR1 DFQATT and CDR2 SNEGSKA (reference sequence). Deletions cut 3 bases from V and 4 bases from J, with 10 bases between. The CDR3 runs 13 residues. CDR3 nucleotides: TGCAGTGCTAGCGGGGGGCTATACAATGAGCAGTTCTTC. Amino acids: CSASGGLYNEQFF.

The chain employs TRBV29-1 and TRBJ2-3; 10 bases are a match to TRBD2. This CDR3 has 12 amino acids. The germline V gene has CDR1 SQVTM and CDR2 ANQGSEA. The V segment lost 1 base and the J segment 10 bases; nucleotides outside the gene matches: 2. The CDR3 DNA reads TGCAGCGTTGAAGGAGCGGGGGGGGCGCAGTATTTT. Its translation: CSVEGAGGAQYF.

This clonotype showed up just a few times. The DNA for the CDR3 is TGTGCCAGCAGCTGGGTGCGGGACAGAAACACCGGGGAGCTGTTTTTT. Residues: CASSWVRDRNTGELFF. The chain uses TRBV7-9 and TRBJ2-2; the D gene is possibly TRBD1 (7 bases). The length of the CDR3 is 16 residues. The V gene lost 4 bases and the J gene lost 2 bases, with 14 bases spanning the gap. Germline CDR1 and CDR2: SEHNR and FQNEAQ (reference sequence). Filled out from reference TRBV7-9 and TRBJ2-2, the complete variable domain reads DTGVSQNPRHKITKRGQNVTFRCDPISEHNRLYWYRQTLGQGPEFLTYFQNEAQLEKSRLLSDRFSAERPKGSFSTLEIQRTEQGDSAMYLCASSWVRDRNTGELFFGEGSRLTVL.

The chain links TRBV12-3 or TRBV12-4 to TRBJ1-1; D may be TRBD1 (5 bases). CDR3 length: 14 amino acids. With 3 bases removed from V and 1 base from J, the gap between germline ends came to 9 bases. CDR3 in DNA: TGTGCCAGCAGTTTCCAGGGTTGGAACACTGAAGCTTTCTTT. Its protein is CASSFQGWNTEAFF.

This clonotype was found a few times. The chain has TRBV29-1 and TRBJ1-2, with 8 bases lining up with TRBD1. Germline loops: CDR1 SQVTM, CDR2 ANQGSEA. This CDR3 comprises 13 residues. With 7 bases clipped from V and 6 bases from J, the junction kept 10 bases outside the gene matches. CDR3 residues: CSATGQGADGYTF. DNA for the CDR3: TGCAGCGCCACCGGCCAGGGGGCCGATGGCTACACCTTC.

J is TRBJ2-2 and V is TRBV20-1, with D hard to call. The CDR3 totals 13 residues. With 5 bases removed from V and 1 base from J, the gap between germline ends came to 8 bases. Germline V gives CDR1 DFQATT, CDR2 SNEGSKA (reference sequence). The CDR3 sequence is CSAFKKNTGELFF. CDR3 in DNA: TGCAGTGCTTTCAAAAAGAACACCGGGGAGCTGTTTTTT.

A few counts support this clonotype. V is TRBV3-1 and J is TRBJ1-2; 8 nucleotides align to TRBD1. The germline V gene has CDR1 LGHDT and CDR2 YNNKEL (reference sequence). The CDR3 sequence is 16 residues long. V gave up 4 bases and J gave up 7 bases; unmatched junction bases: 14. CDR3 amino acids: CASSLRRPGQGSGYTF. The CDR3 DNA reads TGTGCCAGCAGCCTAAGGCGTCCAGGACAGGGATCTGGCTACACCTTC.

This clonotype came up a few times. This chain uses TRBV25-1 with TRBJ1-3; no clear D gene. V lost 1 base, J lost 0 bases, and 10 bases lay in between. This CDR3 spans 16 amino acids. From germline, CDR1 is MGHDK and CDR2 SYGVNS. CDR3 nucleotide sequence: TGTGCCAGCAGTGAATCGGTCAGTAGCTCTGGAAACACCATATATTTT. This translates into CASSESVSSSGNTIYF.

A few counts support this clonotype. V gene TRBV6-2 or TRBV6-3 combines with J gene TRBJ2-1; D might be TRBD2 (5 bases). The CDR3 runs to 14 residues. The V end lost 4 bases, the J end lost 6 bases, and 13 bases lay between the germline ends. CDR1 MNHEY and CDR2 SVGEGT come from the germline V gene. The CDR3 nucleotides read TGTGCCAGCAGTTCCCCAACCGGAGGCAATGAGCAGTTCTTC. It encodes CASSSPTGGNEQFF.

This clonotype was counted between two and nine times. The chain combines TRBV24-1 with TRBJ1-1; D possibly corresponds to TRBD1 (5 bases). Deletions cut 4 bases from V and 2 bases from J, with 13 bases between. This CDR3 is built from 15 residues. Germline CDR1 is KGHDR and CDR2 is SFDVKD. In nucleotides, the CDR3 is TGTGCCACCAGTGACTCTACAGGAGTTAACACTGAAGCTTTCTTT. Translating gives CATSDSTGVNTEAFF.